A selection of T cell receptor beta chains follows, all from one sample in a study of metastatic and nonmetastatic thyroid tumors. TCRdb re-clonotyped the PCR reads via MiXCR. This table holds 15,000 or so clones, 30% to 40% found once. Sequencing was performed on blood. All receptors come from a female donor with papillary thyroid cancer or a benign thyroid nodule (not recorded which). Some clones in this sample may be carry-over from other donors' samples. The CDR3 runs from the conserved cysteine through the conserved F or W. A D gene is named only where the DNA matches it firmly. Clone size is stated in some rows and not others, as once, few, many or a class when expanded.

v_gene: TRBV25-1
d_gene: NA
j_gene: TRBJ2-5
abundance: many
CDR3aa: CASSERGTQYF
CDR3nt: TGTGCCAGCAGTGAACGGGGGACCCAGTACTTC

v_gene: TRBV7-9
d_gene: NA
j_gene: TRBJ2-7
abundance: medium-sized
CDR3aa: CASSLLMNEQYF
CDR3nt: TGTGCCAGCAGCCTGCTGATGAACGAGCAGTACTTC

v_gene: TRBV3-1
d_gene: NA
j_gene: TRBJ1-1
abundance: many
CDR3aa: CASSRSRATEAFF
CDR3nt: TGTGCCAGCAGCCGAAGCAGGGCGACTGAAGCTTTCTTT

v_gene: TRBV6-2/TRBV6-3
d_gene: TRBD1
j_gene: TRBJ1-5
abundance: NA
CDR3aa: CASNRQGGGQTQHF
CDR3nt: TGTGCCAGTAACCGGCAGGGGGGAGGTCAGACCCAGCATTTT

v_gene: TRBV6-5
d_gene: NA
j_gene: TRBJ2-3
abundance: few
CDR3aa: CASSYSLYTQYF
CDR3nt: TGTGCCAGCAGTTACTCTTTGTATACGCAGTATTTT

v_gene: TRBV20-1
d_gene: NA
j_gene: TRBJ2-1
abundance: NA
CDR3aa: CSAQSSGPYNEQFF
CDR3nt: TGCAGTGCTCAGAGTAGTGGGCCCTACAATGAGCAGTTCTTC

v_gene: TRBV5-6
d_gene: NA
j_gene: TRBJ2-7
abundance: many
CDR3aa: CASSRIAREQYF
CDR3nt: TGTGCCAGCAGTCGGATCGCCCGGGAGCAGTACTTC

v_gene: TRBV3-1
d_gene: TRBD1
j_gene: TRBJ1-2
abundance: NA
CDR3aa: CASSGDRGSYGYTF
CDR3nt: TGTGCCAGCAGCGGGGACAGGGGATCCTATGGCTACACCTTC

v_gene: TRBV4-1
d_gene: TRBD1
j_gene: TRBJ2-2
abundance: NA
CDR3aa: CASRPGQGMHGELFF
CDR3nt: TGCGCCAGCAGGCCGGGACAGGGAATGCACGGGGAGCTGTTTTTT

v_gene: TRBV6-1
d_gene: NA
j_gene: TRBJ2-5
abundance: NA
CDR3aa: CASSPRVQETQYF
CDR3nt: TGTGCCAGCAGTCCCAGGGTTCAAGAGACCCAGTACTTC

v_gene: TRBV5-6
d_gene: TRBD1
j_gene: TRBJ1-2
abundance: many
CDR3aa: CASSPGTGFLDGYTF
CDR3nt: TGTGCCAGCAGCCCCGGGACAGGGTTTTTAGATGGCTACACCTTC

v_gene: TRBV7-2
d_gene: NA
j_gene: TRBJ2-1
abundance: NA
CDR3aa: CASSLGVGRIQFF
CDR3nt: TGTGCCAGCAGCTTAGGGGTGGGAAGGATTCAGTTCTTC

v_gene: TRBV20-1
d_gene: NA
j_gene: TRBJ2-7
abundance: NA
CDR3aa: CSASFGPSYEQYF
CDR3nt: TGCAGTGCTAGCTTTGGACCATCCTACGAGCAGTACTTC

v_gene: TRBV27
d_gene: NA
j_gene: TRBJ2-5
abundance: NA
CDR3aa: CASSSGRADGTQYF
CDR3nt: TGTGCCAGCAGTTCCGGACGTGCAGATGGGACCCAGTACTTC

v_gene: TRBV20-1
d_gene: NA
j_gene: TRBJ1-1
abundance: once
CDR3aa: CSASRYLAGTYRLYEAFF
CDR3nt: TGCAGTGCTAGTCGCTATCTGGCCGGGACATACCGTCTATATGAAGCTTTCTTT

v_gene: TRBV3-1
d_gene: NA
j_gene: TRBJ2-7
abundance: NA
CDR3aa: CASSQEGLAGVYEQYF
CDR3nt: TGTGCCAGCAGCCAAGAAGGACTGGCTGGGGTCTACGAGCAGTACTTC

v_gene: TRBV28
d_gene: NA
j_gene: TRBJ1-2
abundance: few
CDR3aa: CATSEDSNYGYTF
CDR3nt: TGTGCCACGTCAGAGGACTCTAACTATGGCTACACCTTC

v_gene: TRBV30
d_gene: NA
j_gene: TRBJ1-6
abundance: NA
CDR3aa: CAWSRGNSPLHF
CDR3nt: TGTGCCTGGTCTAGGGGGAATTCACCCCTCCACTTT

v_gene: TRBV5-6
d_gene: NA
j_gene: TRBJ2-7
abundance: NA
CDR3aa: CASSRWGVMRHEQYF
CDR3nt: TGTGCCAGCAGCCGTTGGGGTGTTATGCGCCACGAGCAGTACTTC

v_gene: TRBV5-1
d_gene: NA
j_gene: TRBJ1-1
abundance: many
CDR3aa: CASSLASTVEAFF
CDR3nt: TGCGCCAGCAGCTTGGCCTCTACAGTTGAAGCTTTCTTT

v_gene: TRBV4-1
d_gene: NA
j_gene: TRBJ2-7
abundance: NA
CDR3aa: CASSQTIPGLAYEQYF
CDR3nt: TGCGCCAGCAGCCAGACTATACCGGGACTGGCCTACGAGCAGTACTTC

v_gene: TRBV27
d_gene: TRBD1
j_gene: TRBJ2-7
abundance: few
CDR3aa: CASSSWTGTGINEQYF
CDR3nt: TGTGCCAGCAGTTCGTGGACCGGGACAGGGATTAACGAGCAGTACTTC

v_gene: TRBV19
d_gene: NA
j_gene: TRBJ2-3
abundance: few
CDR3aa: CASSMGGVTDTQYF
CDR3nt: TGTGCCAGTAGTATGGGGGGAGTGACAGATACGCAGTATTTT

v_gene: TRBV5-1
d_gene: NA
j_gene: TRBJ2-3
abundance: many
CDR3aa: CASRLTDEPSGTQYF
CDR3nt: TGCGCCAGCCGGCTGACCGACGAACCCTCGGGTACGCAGTATTTT

v_gene: TRBV7-7
d_gene: TRBD2
j_gene: TRBJ2-1
abundance: many
CDR3aa: CASSAAGGGSEEQFF
CDR3nt: TGTGCTAGCAGCGCGGCGGGGGGGGGAAGCGAAGAGCAGTTCTTC

v_gene: TRBV5-6
d_gene: TRBD1
j_gene: TRBJ1-5
abundance: many
CDR3aa: CASSQQGVGQPQHF
CDR3nt: TGTGCCAGCAGCCAACAGGGGGTGGGTCAGCCCCAGCATTTT

v_gene: TRBV10-3
d_gene: NA
j_gene: TRBJ2-3
abundance: medium-sized
CDR3aa: CAISREDTQYF
CDR3nt: TGTGCCATCAGCCGGGAAGATACGCAGTATTTT

v_gene: TRBV6-1
d_gene: NA
j_gene: TRBJ2-7
abundance: NA
CDR3aa: CASRRGSYEQYF
CDR3nt: TGTGCCAGCAGGAGGGGGTCCTACGAGCAGTACTTC

v_gene: TRBV5-6
d_gene: TRBD2
j_gene: TRBJ2-3
abundance: many
CDR3aa: CASSLAGGTDTQYF
CDR3nt: TGTGCCAGCAGCTTAGCGGGGGGGACAGATACGCAGTATTTT

v_gene: TRBV27
d_gene: TRBD2
j_gene: TRBJ2-1
abundance: few
CDR3aa: CASSVAATVAGVYNEQFF
CDR3nt: TGTGCCAGCAGCGTAGCAGCAACCGTAGCGGGAGTGTACAATGAGCAGTTCTTC

v_gene: TRBV30
d_gene: NA
j_gene: TRBJ2-5
abundance: NA
CDR3aa: CAWRMGRGGKETQYF
CDR3nt: TGTGCCTGGAGAATGGGCAGGGGGGGGAAAGAGACCCAGTACTTC

v_gene: TRBV20-1
d_gene: NA
j_gene: TRBJ2-7
abundance: NA
CDR3aa: CSASLGEYEQYF
CDR3nt: TGCAGTGCTAGTCTTGGGGAATACGAGCAGTACTTC

v_gene: TRBV6-5
d_gene: NA
j_gene: TRBJ1-6
abundance: medium-sized
CDR3aa: CASSYAVSYNSPLHF
CDR3nt: TGTGCCAGCAGTTACGCGGTTTCCTATAATTCACCCCTCCACTTT

v_gene: TRBV2
d_gene: NA
j_gene: TRBJ2-4
abundance: many
CDR3aa: CASSERREIQYF
CDR3nt: TGTGCCAGCAGTGAACGTAGGGAAATTCAGTACTTC

v_gene: TRBV5-1
d_gene: NA
j_gene: TRBJ2-5
abundance: many
CDR3aa: CASSGPLGAGAETQYF
CDR3nt: TGCGCCAGCAGCGGACCACTGGGGGCGGGGGCAGAGACCCAGTACTTC

v_gene: TRBV30
d_gene: NA
j_gene: TRBJ2-2
abundance: NA
CDR3aa: CAWTGWEAGEQFF
CDR3nt: TGTGCCTGGACGGGTTGGGAGGCCGGGGAGCAGTTTTTT

v_gene: TRBV25-1
d_gene: NA
j_gene: TRBJ2-5
abundance: NA
CDR3aa: CASSEVRAEETQYF
CDR3nt: TGTGCCAGCAGTGAAGTTCGGGCGGAAGAGACCCAGTACTTC

v_gene: TRBV18
d_gene: NA
j_gene: TRBJ2-4
abundance: NA
CDR3aa: CASSQSTDIQYF
CDR3nt: TGTGCCAGCTCACAATCTACGGACATTCAGTACTTC

v_gene: TRBV30
d_gene: TRBD1
j_gene: TRBJ2-2
abundance: many
CDR3aa: CAWSKPDRGFTGELFF
CDR3nt: TGTGCCTGGAGTAAACCGGACAGGGGGTTCACCGGGGAGCTGTTTTTT

v_gene: TRBV7-3
d_gene: NA
j_gene: TRBJ2-1
abundance: medium-sized
CDR3aa: CASSPGHSNEQFF
CDR3nt: TGTGCCAGCAGCCCCGGACATTCCAATGAGCAGTTCTTC

v_gene: TRBV6-1
d_gene: NA
j_gene: TRBJ2-2
abundance: medium-sized
CDR3aa: CASSLTTDGAGELFF
CDR3nt: TGTGCCAGCAGTTTGACGACCGACGGGGCCGGGGAGCTGTTTTTT

v_gene: TRBV3-1
d_gene: NA
j_gene: TRBJ1-3
abundance: many
CDR3aa: CASSSRQSSGNTIYF
CDR3nt: TGTGCCAGCAGCTCCCGACAGAGCTCTGGAAACACCATATATTTT

v_gene: TRBV6-1
d_gene: NA
j_gene: TRBJ1-2
abundance: medium-sized
CDR3aa: CASSEVSADYGYTF
CDR3nt: TGTGCCAGCAGTGAAGTGTCCGCGGATTATGGCTACACCTTC

v_gene: TRBV7-6
d_gene: TRBD2
j_gene: TRBJ2-5
abundance: NA
CDR3aa: CVSSLNSGVYQETQYF
CDR3nt: TGTGTCAGCAGCTTAAACAGCGGGGTCTACCAAGAGACCCAGTACTTC

v_gene: TRBV18
d_gene: TRBD1
j_gene: TRBJ2-7
abundance: NA
CDR3aa: CASSPQGAPYEQYF
CDR3nt: TGTGCCAGCTCACCACAGGGGGCACCCTACGAGCAGTACTTC

v_gene: TRBV6-2/TRBV6-3
d_gene: TRBD2
j_gene: TRBJ2-1
abundance: NA
CDR3aa: CASSYVAGGSNEQFF
CDR3nt: TGTGCCAGTAGTTACGTAGCGGGGGGTTCCAATGAGCAGTTCTTC

v_gene: TRBV27
d_gene: NA
j_gene: TRBJ2-6
abundance: NA
CDR3aa: CASSLRWGVGANVLTF
CDR3nt: TGTGCCAGCAGTTTACGTTGGGGCGTTGGGGCCAACGTCCTGACTTTC

v_gene: TRBV9
d_gene: TRBD2
j_gene: TRBJ2-5
abundance: many
CDR3aa: CASRGEQETQYF
CDR3nt: TGTGCCTCCCGGGGGGAACAAGAGACCCAGTACTTC

v_gene: TRBV11-2
d_gene: NA
j_gene: TRBJ2-1
abundance: NA
CDR3aa: CASSLVVASRLREQFF
CDR3nt: TGTGCCAGCAGCTTAGTGGTAGCGTCACGCCTTAGGGAGCAGTTCTTC

v_gene: TRBV6-2/TRBV6-3
d_gene: NA
j_gene: TRBJ2-7
abundance: few
CDR3aa: CASSYSIDREQYF
CDR3nt: TGTGCCAGCAGCTACTCAATAGACCGCGAGCAGTACTTC

v_gene: TRBV6-1
d_gene: NA
j_gene: TRBJ1-6
abundance: medium-sized
CDR3aa: CASSDWGFSYNSPLHF
CDR3nt: TGTGCCAGCAGTGATTGGGGGTTCTCCTATAATTCACCCCTCCACTTT

v_gene: TRBV4-2
d_gene: TRBD2
j_gene: TRBJ2-5
abundance: once
CDR3aa: CASSQVLAGGKETQYF
CDR3nt: TGTGCGAGCAGCCAAGTTCTAGCGGGGGGAAAAGAGACCCAGTACTTC

v_gene: TRBV7-2
d_gene: NA
j_gene: TRBJ2-2
abundance: NA
CDR3aa: CASSPDGNTGELFF
CDR3nt: TGTGCCAGCAGTCCAGACGGGAACACCGGGGAGCTGTTTTTT

v_gene: TRBV30
d_gene: TRBD1
j_gene: TRBJ1-4
abundance: medium-sized
CDR3aa: CAWGGTGLIGEKLFF
CDR3nt: TGTGCCTGGGGGGGGACAGGGCTAATCGGTGAAAAACTGTTTTTT

v_gene: TRBV9
d_gene: NA
j_gene: TRBJ2-3
abundance: NA
CDR3aa: CASSDPEGGGDDTQYF
CDR3nt: TGTGCCAGCAGCGATCCAGAAGGAGGGGGCGATGATACGCAGTATTTT